A single sample gave rise to the 25 T cell receptor beta chains below, sequenced in a study of blood T cell repertoires in COVID-19. Data came from immunoSEQ multiplex PCR; TCRdb stores just in-frame clones and leaves some out. This sample has 130,000 or so clones; approximately 88% occur once, and the top ten carry roughly 17%. Sample: peripheral blood. Receptors were obtained from a woman older than 75 with acute or convalescent COVID-19.

This clone has just one count. CDR3 DNA sequence: TGTGCCACCAGTGCGGGATATGGCTATGGCTACACCTTC. Translating it yields CATSAGYGYGYTF. The chain combines TRBV24-1 with TRBJ1-2; D is ambiguous. Germline lookup yields CDR1 KGHDR and CDR2 SFDVKD. The germline V and J ends were trimmed by 5 bases and 4 bases, with 10 bases remaining between them. The CDR3 has 13 amino acids.

This chain uses TRBV9 with TRBJ2-1, with TRBD2 as a possible D gene (7 bases). CDR1 is SGDLS and CDR2 is YYNGEE in the germline V gene. The V and J ends lost 4 bases and 9 bases respectively, with 23 bases between them. There are 16 residues in the CDR3. The CDR3 bases are TGTGCCAGCAGCCCCCGAGGGGGAGGGGGGCAGGGTGAGCAGTTCTTC. It codes for CASSPRGGGGQGEQFF.

Here the CDR3 reads CASSAGDPYEQYF. Written as DNA, the CDR3 is TGTGCCAGCAGTGCGGGGGACCCCTACGAGCAGTACTTC. V and J are TRBV27 and TRBJ2-7; TRBD2 matches at 7 bases. Trimming cost V 5 bases and J 2 bases; bases outside gene matches: 3. The CDR3 totals 13 residues. Per the germline V gene, CDR1 is MNHEY and CDR2 is SMNVEV (reference sequence).

V gene TRBV24-1 combines with J gene TRBJ2-5, with D possibly TRBD2 on 5 matching bases. The CDR3 runs to 13 residues. The V and J ends lost 7 bases and 2 bases respectively, with 10 bases between them. Germline V lookup: CDR1 KGHDR, CDR2 SFDVKD. This CDR3 reads CATRPRRQETQYF. For the CDR3, the DNA is TGTGCCACCAGGCCACGGAGGCAAGAGACCCAGTACTTC.

CDR3 loop: CASTPMPASVGEQFF. The DNA of the CDR3 is TGCGCCAGCACTCCCATGCCCGCTAGCGTGGGTGAGCAGTTCTTC. The chain links TRBV5-1 to TRBJ2-1; the D gene is possibly TRBD2 (6 bases). The germline V and J ends were trimmed by 6 bases and 9 bases, with 22 bases remaining between them. The CDR3 totals 15 residues. Per germline, CDR1 SGHRS and CDR2 YFSETQ.

In DNA, the CDR3 is TGTGCCAGCAGTTTAGGGGGTCTTTCCTACGAGCAGTACTTC. This gives the protein CASSLGGLSYEQYF. V is TRBV6-5 and J is TRBJ2-7; D is perhaps TRBD1 (6 bases). Germline CDR1 reads MNHEY; CDR2 reads SVGAGI. CDR3 size: 14 residues. Trimming stripped 4 bases from V and 1 base from J, with 11 bases between.

The chain couples TRBV6-2 or TRBV6-3 to TRBJ2-5; D gene uncertain. Trimming removed 6 bases at V and 3 bases at J, with 14 bases between. The CDR3 spans 14 residues. Germline V gene data show CDR1 as MNHEY and CDR2 as SVGEGT. The CDR3 DNA is TGTGCCAGCAGCCCAACCGGCACTAAAGAGACCCAGTACTTC. Translated, it gives CASSPTGTKETQYF.

This chain joins TRBV5-1 and TRBJ1-2; D unresolved. CDR1 and CDR2 from the germline V gene are SGHRS and YFSETQ. With 2 bases removed from V and 6 bases from J, the gap between germline ends came to 5 bases. CDR3 size: 11 residues. The CDR3 loop is CASSFPDGYTF. The CDR3 nucleotides are TGCGCCAGCAGCTTCCCGGATGGCTACACCTTC.

The V gene is TRBV10-2, the J gene TRBJ1-6; TRBD1 agrees at 7 bases. With V trimmed by 6 bases and J by 7 bases, 9 bases remained unmatched. CDR1 is WSHSY, CDR2 SAAADI, per germline. There are 15 residues in the CDR3. CDR3 loop: CASRLPRQGNSPLHF. CDR3 DNA: TGCGCCAGCAGGCTCCCTAGACAGGGAAATTCACCCCTCCACTTT.

This sequence joins TRBV7-2 and TRBJ1-2; 8 bases map to TRBD1. Germline-derived CDR1 and CDR2 are SGHTA and FQGNSA. This CDR3 is 14 amino acids long. The V and J ends lost 5 bases and 8 bases, in that order; junction bases with no gene match: 10. The chain's CDR3 is CASSRRQGLGGYTF. The CDR3 DNA sequence: TGTGCCAGCAGCAGAAGACAGGGGCTGGGCGGCTACACCTTC.

This clone came up a few times. J is TRBJ2-2 and V is TRBV6-2 or TRBV6-3, with 7 bases lining up with TRBD2. The germline V gene encodes CDR1 MNHEY and CDR2 SVGEGT. Trimming took 4 bases from V and 7 from J; bases not matched to a gene: 6. The CDR3 covers 14 residues. CDR3 loop: CASSFQAGYGELFF. The CDR3 nucleotides are TGTGCCAGCAGTTTTCAAGCGGGGTACGGGGAGCTGTTTTTT.

J is TRBJ1-6 and V is TRBV19; 7 nucleotides agree with TRBD1. J lost 7 bases, V lost 1 base, and 13 bases had no gene match. The length of the CDR3 is 18 residues. Germline CDR1 LNHDA, CDR2 SQIVND (reference sequence). CDR3: CASSIAERGLYGNSPLHF. The CDR3 DNA reads as TGTGCCAGTAGTATAGCGGAGAGGGGGCTCTATGGGAATTCACCCCTCCACTTT.

The rearrangement links TRBV5-8 to TRBJ2-1; D might be TRBD2 (5 bases). V lost 0 bases and J lost 9, with 13 bases in between. CDR1 is SGHTS, CDR2 YDEGEE, per germline. The CDR3 spans 14 residues. CDR3 sequence reads: CASSLASTGSEQFF. The CDR3 DNA is TGTGCCAGCAGCTTGGCCTCGACGGGGTCTGAGCAGTTCTTC.

The V call is TRBV15, the J call TRBJ1-6; D is ambiguous. This CDR3 contains 16 residues. CDR1 and CDR2 from the germline V gene are LNHNV and YYDKDF (reference sequence). The V end lost 5 bases, the J end lost 10 bases, and 21 bases lay between the germline ends. The CDR3 protein is CATSLRQWLLVSPLHF. Here the CDR3 DNA reads TGTGCCACCAGCCTACGACAATGGCTCTTGGTGTCACCCCTCCACTTT.

Note on this clone: Relative to the germline gene, one junction end is altered; a read error may explain this. V usage is TRBV5-1 and J usage is TRBJ2-7; 16 bases fit TRBD2. The CDR3 loop spans 16 amino acids. The germline gives CDR1 SGHRS, CDR2 YFSETQ. In nucleotides, the CDR3 is TGCGCCAGCAGATTGGGACTAGCGGGAGGGGCCTACGAGCAGTACTTC. Its translation: CASRLGLAGGAYEQYF.

This clone occurred a few times. This chain connects TRBV7-9 to TRBJ2-3; perhaps TRBD2 as D (6 bases). The germline gives CDR1 SEHNR, CDR2 FQNEAQ (reference sequence). The CDR3 loop spans 16 amino acids. The ends were cut back, 5 bases at V and 5 bases at J, with 20 bases in the middle. The CDR3 DNA sequence: TGTGCCAGCAGCCTCCCTGGGGCGGGGCCCGGAGATACGCAGTATTTT. Its translation: CASSLPGAGPGDTQYF.

This clone was seen once. DNA of the CDR3: TGTGCTAGTGGTTTGGTACGGGGAGACGATAGCAATCAGCCCCAGCATTTT. Its protein product is CASGLVRGDDSNQPQHF. The gene calls are TRBV12-5 and TRBJ1-5; D is ambiguous. CDR3 length: 17 amino acids. CDR1 LGHNT and CDR2 FRNRAP come from the germline V gene. V was shortened by 0 bases and J by 0 bases, with 12 bases between the two germline ends.

This clone was recorded only once. The genes are TRBV5-1 and TRBJ2-6; D call uncertain. The CDR3 sequence is 15 residues long. Trimming took off 4 bases at V and 0 bases at J, with 8 bases between the two ends. Germline lookup yields CDR1 SGHRS and CDR2 YFSETQ. The CDR3 nucleotides read TGCGCCAGCAGCATAGAGAGCTCTGGGGCCAACGTCCTGACTTTC. This codes for CASSIESSGANVLTF.

J is TRBJ2-7 and V is TRBV20-1, with a tentative D call TRBD1 (5 bases). The CDR3 spans 11 residues. V gave up 6 bases and J gave up 3 bases, with 9 bases separating them. Germline values: CDR1 DFQATT, CDR2 SNEGSKA (reference sequence). The CDR3 protein is CSAPDSYEQYF. In DNA form, the CDR3 reads TGCAGTGCGCCCGACAGCTACGAGCAGTACTTC.

The CDR3 DNA is TGTGCCAGCAGTTACTCGAGACAGGGGGCAATAGCCAAAAACATTCAGTACTTC. Amino acid sequence: CASSYSRQGAIAKNIQYF. This rearrangement joins TRBV6-2 or TRBV6-3 to TRBJ2-4; 10 bases agree with TRBD1. The germline CDR1 and CDR2 sequences are MNHEY and SVGEGT. The CDR3 is 18 amino acids. J was trimmed by 0 bases and V by 0 bases; bases with no gene match: 5.

The gene calls are TRBV5-1 and TRBJ1-5; 9 bases are shared with TRBD1. Unmatched junction bases numbered 11, after V lost 0 bases and J lost 7 bases. From germline, CDR1 is SGHRS and CDR2 YFSETQ. The CDR3 covers 17 residues. The CDR3 DNA reads as TGCGCCAGCAGCTTGGGGGGACAGGGATCCCCGGCCCAGCCCCAGCATTTT. This encodes CASSLGGQGSPAQPQHF.

Only a few counts were recorded for this clone. This rearrangement joins TRBV7-8 to TRBJ1-5; 7 bases are shared with TRBD1. This CDR3 spans 17 amino acids. Trimming took 5 bases from V and 4 from J; bases not matched to a gene: 14. Germline V gene sequence: CDR1 SGHVS, CDR2 FQNEAQ. Written as DNA, the CDR3 is TGTGCCAGCAGCCTCCGTGGGCGTCAGGGGGAGAATCAGCCCCAGCATTTT. Protein: CASSLRGRQGENQPQHF.

V usage is TRBV6-5 and J usage is TRBJ2-6, with 8 bases aligning to TRBD1. V dropped 10 bases and J dropped 0; count of bases not matched to a gene: 5. Germline CDR1 MNHEY, CDR2 SVGAGI. The CDR3 has 15 residues. CDR3 in amino acids: CATGQGGSGANVLTF. The DNA of the CDR3 is TGTGCCACCGGACAGGGAGGCTCTGGGGCCAACGTCCTGACTTTC.

This clone was seen only a few times. The V gene is TRBV25-1, the J gene TRBJ1-1; 7 nucleotides agree with TRBD1. V shed 4 bases and J 0 bases; nucleotides not matched to a gene: 5. The germline V gene has CDR1 MGHDK and CDR2 SYGVNS. This CDR3 is 15 amino acids long. The CDR3 bases are TGTGCCAGCAGTGTGGACAGGCCCATGAACACTGAAGCTTTCTTT. As protein: CASSVDRPMNTEAFF.

The rearrangement uses TRBV19 and TRBJ1-6; TRBD1 aligns across 7 bases. CDR3 length: 16 amino acids. J was trimmed by 7 bases and V by 1 base; bases with no gene match: 7. Germline loops: CDR1 LNHDA, CDR2 SQIVND (reference sequence). This CDR3 reads CASSIAGGQPNSPLHF. As DNA, the CDR3 is TGTGCCAGTAGTATAGCTGGGGGACAGCCCAATTCACCCCTCCACTTT.